The T cell receptor beta chain described here comes from a study of T cell clones after liver transplantation. Study overall: A pre-transplant mixed lymphocyte reaction with TCRbeta sequencing defined graft-donor-reactive clones followed in post-transplant blood. Graft-donor-reactive sequences were compared with third-party-reactive TCRbeta sequences from pre-transplant mixed lymphocyte reactions. Study results and limitations: A significant post-transplant drop in circulating graft-donor-reactive CD4 TCRbeta sequences occurred in most of the 8 subjects.

This clone has a single count. The antigen is undetermined. The repertoire was sequenced with immunoSEQ multiplex PCR; TCRdb's copy has only in-frame clones and lacks some. Of around 100,000 clones in the sample, about 86% are singletons; the top ten hold approximately 3%. This sample comprised CD4+ T cells from blood, obtained approximately 50 months after liver transplant. The clonotype was recovered from a human patient who received a liver transplant. Some T cells could come from the graft donor.

The CDR3 nucleotides read TGCAGCGTGGGGTGGGGACAGGGGTTAGATACGCAGTATTTT. Translation: CSVGWGQGLDTQYF. The chain recombines TRBV29-1 with TRBJ2-3, with 10 bases fitting TRBD1. CDR3 length: 14 residues. Per germline, CDR1 SQVTM and CDR2 ANQGSEA. V lost 6 bases and J lost 5; bases outside the gene matches: 8.